The present T cell receptor (beta chain) was sequenced within a study of T cells after yellow fever vaccination (dated by TCRdb to between 2019 and 2020). For the study in its entirety: The SMART-Seq v4 Ultra Low Input RNA kit was used to prepare libraries from fractions with low cell numbers. To follow T-cell clones before and after both primary and booster YFV17D yellow fever vaccination, bulk TCR alpha and beta repertoires underwent longitudinal sequencing. Two healthy male donors, one aged 18 to 30 and one aged 30 to 40 years, were included in the cohort. Blood samples were taken at several timepoints before and after primary and secondary immunization, and bulk PBMC replicates and cell subsets were isolated.

Summary of the overall study and its limitations: A small share of clonotypes was detected in both CD4 and CD8 compartments, with the overlap likely arising from convergent recombination. Most clones expanded after primary vaccination (around 97% of CD4 and approximately 86% of CD8) were re-detected after the booster, suggesting that broad memory maintenance occurred. Computational filtering was required because FACS-sorted repertoires could contain abundant contaminating clonotypes from the bulk population. The study included only a couple of donors, which limits how far the findings can be generalized. Compared with the primary T-cell response, the secondary T-cell response was weaker but faster, peaking on day 5 rather than day 15.

Synthesis of TCR cDNA relied on 5'RACE template switching, a step that introduced a universal primer site along with unique molecular identifiers. Priming for cDNA synthesis came from both the TCR alpha and TCR beta constant segments. Two PCR steps were used to amplify libraries, with sample barcodes and sequencing adapters being added in the second step. Sequencing of libraries was done on Illumina HiSeq 2500 (2x100 bp) or NovaSeq (2x150 bp). The authors' analysis ran thus. Reads were demultiplexed and collapsed into UMI consensus sequences with MIGEC, and V(D)J alignment was performed with MiXCR. Vaccine-responding clonotypes were identified with edgeR using replicate PBMC samples, with FDR below 0.01 and a log2 fold change above 5 up to day 15 being required. CD4 or CD8 identity was assigned to each bulk clonotype according to whether the clonotype was present at higher abundance in the sequenced CD4 repertoire or the sequenced CD8 repertoire. TCRdb ran its own pipeline on the public reads, namely fastp trimming at Q25 and MiXCR clone calling, and kept in-frame beta chains. Duplicate CDR3 protein sequences are folded into a single record with the most common DNA and genes. The authors' filters were not applied to this entry. For this sample the table gives under 700,000 distinct CDR3 sequences, of which 17% were detected only once. The ten top clones hold about 18% of the sample.

The table lists this clonotype with a few counts. The antigen it binds to is not known. Nothing much larger sits one base from this clone, and base qualities are not available. What this sample's treatment or condition label stands for: live attenuated yellow fever vaccine strain. At each blood-draw timepoint, two biological replicates of bulk PBMCs were obtained. A standard Ficoll-Paque protocol was used to isolate PBMCs from peripheral blood. TriZol was used to extract RNA from bulk PBMCs, CD4 and CD8 fractions, and dextramer-positive and dextramer-negative fractions. V ends up 6 bases short and J 0 bases short, with an unmatched junction base count of 4. From the germline V gene (reference sequence), CDR1 is DFQATT and CDR2 is SNEGSKA. Counted from cysteine to phenylalanine, this CDR3 has 13 amino acids. The only DNA kept is the CDR3, 39 bases in frame from the first base.

The TCR comes from a man aged 18 to 29 who received the YFV17D yellow fever vaccine. The chain is made from TRBV20-1 and TRBJ1-1; the junction holds 7 bases that match TRBD1. The specimen comprised PBMCs, sampled more than 4 days after the first yellow fever vaccination. The CDR3 corresponds to CSAPGQMNTEAFF. The nucleotides read TGCAGTGCGCCGGGACAGATGAACACTGAAGCTTTCTTT.